A selection of T cell receptor beta chains follows, all from one sample in a study of blood T cell repertoires in COVID-19. The method was immunoSEQ multiplex PCR; TCRdb's version includes in-frame clones alone and lacks a portion of them. The profile shows roughly 390,000 clones, over 75% of them singletons. Material: peripheral blood. The receptors shown here come from a young woman with COVID-19, enrolled during active disease. Each CDR3 is given with its conserved first and last residue. The D gene is left open where the match is weak. The size field is filled for only some rows; it gives once, few, many or a size class.

CDR3nt: TGTGCCAGCAGTAGGGACAGGTCTGGATACGAGCAGTACTTC
CDR3aa: CASSRDRSGYEQYF
j_gene: TRBJ2-7
d_gene: TRBD1
v_gene: TRBV6-5
abundance: .

CDR3nt: TGCAGCGTTGAACGGGTTCCGAACACCGGGGAGCTGTTTTTT
CDR3aa: CSVERVPNTGELFF
j_gene: TRBJ2-2
d_gene: .
v_gene: TRBV29-1
abundance: .

CDR3nt: TGTGCCAGCAGCCTCGCGGGACTAGCGGGAGGTGGGCGCACAGATACGCAGTATTTT
CDR3aa: CASSLAGLAGGGRTDTQYF
j_gene: TRBJ2-3
d_gene: TRBD2
v_gene: TRBV7-2
abundance: .

CDR3nt: TGTGCCAGCAGTTCCCTACTGGGCAAATTTGGGGCCAATGAGCAGTTCTTC
CDR3aa: CASSSLLGKFGANEQFF
j_gene: TRBJ2-1
d_gene: .
v_gene: TRBV28
abundance: .

CDR3nt: TGTGCCAGCAGCTATGGACTAGCGGGAGACAATGAGCAGTTCTTC
CDR3aa: CASSYGLAGDNEQFF
j_gene: TRBJ2-1
d_gene: TRBD2
v_gene: TRBV7-9
abundance: .

CDR3nt: TGTGCCAGCAGTTATTCGTCCAGGGGGGACACTGAAGCTTTCTTT
CDR3aa: CASSYSSRGDTEAFF
j_gene: TRBJ1-1
d_gene: TRBD1
v_gene: TRBV6-2/TRBV6-3
abundance: .

CDR3nt: TGTGCCTGGACCCAAGGGGGAGACGGTGAAAAACTGTTTTTT
CDR3aa: CAWTQGGDGEKLFF
j_gene: TRBJ1-4
d_gene: .
v_gene: TRBV30
abundance: .

CDR3nt: TGTGCCAGCAGTTTAGCACAGGGCACCCTTCAACTGAATGGCTACACCTTC
CDR3aa: CASSLAQGTLQLNGYTF
j_gene: TRBJ1-2
d_gene: .
v_gene: TRBV27
abundance: few

CDR3nt: TGTGCCAGTAGTAGCCCAGGAAGGTCCTACGAGCAGTACTTC
CDR3aa: CASSSPGRSYEQYF
j_gene: TRBJ2-7
d_gene: .
v_gene: TRBV19
abundance: .

CDR3nt: TGTGCCAGCAGCGTAGAGGGGACAAATTATGGCTACACCTTC
CDR3aa: CASSVEGTNYGYTF
j_gene: TRBJ1-2
d_gene: .
v_gene: TRBV9
abundance: .

CDR3nt: TGCGCCAGCAGCCCTACGGGACAGGTGAACAATGAGCAGTTCTTC
CDR3aa: CASSPTGQVNNEQFF
j_gene: TRBJ2-1
d_gene: TRBD1
v_gene: TRBV4-3
abundance: .

CDR3nt: TGTGCCAGCTCACCCGGGACAGGGGGCGCCGATCGCAATCAGCCCCAGCATTTT
CDR3aa: CASSPGTGGADRNQPQHF
j_gene: TRBJ1-5
d_gene: TRBD1
v_gene: TRBV18
abundance: .

CDR3nt: TGTGCCAGCTCACCACCGGGGCTAGCGGGAAACACCGGGGAGCTGTTTTTT
CDR3aa: CASSPPGLAGNTGELFF
j_gene: TRBJ2-2
d_gene: TRBD2
v_gene: TRBV18
abundance: .

CDR3nt: TGTGCCAGCAGTTTAAGCGGGGTTCAGCCCCAGCATTTT
CDR3aa: CASSLSGVQPQHF
j_gene: TRBJ1-5
d_gene: .
v_gene: TRBV28
abundance: .

CDR3nt: TGTGCCAGCAGTGAAGTATGGACAAGGGAGACCCAGTACTTC
CDR3aa: CASSEVWTRETQYF
j_gene: TRBJ2-5
d_gene: .
v_gene: TRBV6-1
abundance: once

CDR3nt: TGCGCCAGCAGCTTCGAGACCGGACTAGCCGGGGAGCTGTTTTTT
CDR3aa: CASSFETGLAGELFF
j_gene: TRBJ2-2
d_gene: TRBD2
v_gene: TRBV5-1
abundance: .

CDR3nt: TGTGCCACCAGCAGAGACAGCTCCTACGAGCAGTACTTC
CDR3aa: CATSRDSSYEQYF
j_gene: TRBJ2-7
d_gene: .
v_gene: TRBV15
abundance: .

CDR3nt: TGTGCCAGTAGTATAGGTGGGACTAGCGGAAGAAATGAGCAGTTCTTC
CDR3aa: CASSIGGTSGRNEQFF
j_gene: TRBJ2-1
d_gene: TRBD2
v_gene: TRBV19
abundance: .

CDR3nt: TGTGCCAGCAGCCGGACAGTCTTGAACACTGAAGCTTTCTTT
CDR3aa: CASSRTVLNTEAFF
j_gene: TRBJ1-1
d_gene: .
v_gene: TRBV7-2
abundance: .

CDR3nt: TGTGCCATCAGTGAGACCAAGACAGGGGCGAACACTGAAGCTTTCTTT
CDR3aa: CAISETKTGANTEAFF
j_gene: TRBJ1-1
d_gene: TRBD1
v_gene: TRBV10-3
abundance: .

CDR3nt: TGTGCCAGCAGCTTAAACAGCCCCTACGAGCAGTACTTC
CDR3aa: CASSLNSPYEQYF
j_gene: TRBJ2-7
d_gene: .
v_gene: TRBV7-9
abundance: .

CDR3nt: TGTGCCTGGAGTGTAGGGGACAGGGGGAGTGAAAAACTGTTTTTT
CDR3aa: CAWSVGDRGSEKLFF
j_gene: TRBJ1-4
d_gene: TRBD1
v_gene: TRBV30
abundance: .

CDR3nt: TGTGCCAGCAGTTTACGGGGGGACACTGAAGCTTTCTTT
CDR3aa: CASSLRGDTEAFF
j_gene: TRBJ1-1
d_gene: .
v_gene: TRBV12-3/TRBV12-4
abundance: .

CDR3nt: TGTGCCAGCTCACCATCTTCGGCAGACATAACAGAAAAACTGTTTTTT
CDR3aa: CASSPSSADITEKLFF
j_gene: TRBJ1-4
d_gene: .
v_gene: TRBV18
abundance: once

CDR3nt: TGTGCCAGCAGCGTAGAAGGGGCCAACATTCAGTACTTC
CDR3aa: CASSVEGANIQYF
j_gene: TRBJ2-4
d_gene: .
v_gene: TRBV9
abundance: .

CDR3nt: TGCAGCGCTAAGACTAGCGGACAAAGGGGCGGGGAGCTGTTTTTT
CDR3aa: CSAKTSGQRGGELFF
j_gene: TRBJ2-2
d_gene: TRBD2
v_gene: TRBV29-1
abundance: .

CDR3nt: TGTGCCAGCACCCCGGGGGGTGGGCAGGGGACCGGGGAGCTGTTTTTT
CDR3aa: CASTPGGGQGTGELFF
j_gene: TRBJ2-2
d_gene: .
v_gene: TRBV2
abundance: .

CDR3nt: TGTGCCAGCAGCCAAGCAGGGGCTGGCGAGCAGTACTTC
CDR3aa: CASSQAGAGEQYF
j_gene: TRBJ2-7
d_gene: .
v_gene: TRBV3-1/TRBV3-2
abundance: .

CDR3nt: TGTGCCAGCAGCTCCTTCGGCTCTGGGGCCAACGTCCTGACTTTC
CDR3aa: CASSSFGSGANVLTF
j_gene: TRBJ2-6
d_gene: .
v_gene: TRBV9
abundance: .

CDR3nt: TGTGCCAGCAGGGCGCGACAGCTTGTTCACTACAATGAGCAGTTCTTC
CDR3aa: CASRARQLVHYNEQFF
j_gene: TRBJ2-1
d_gene: .
v_gene: TRBV28
abundance: .

CDR3nt: TGTGCCAGCAGCAAAACGCGGGGGCAGGGAAAAAACATTCAGTACTTC
CDR3aa: CASSKTRGQGKNIQYF
j_gene: TRBJ2-4
d_gene: .
v_gene: TRBV21-1
abundance: .

CDR3nt: TGTGCCAGCAGTTTATCTTCCTACGAGCAGTACTTC
CDR3aa: CASSLSSYEQYF
j_gene: TRBJ2-7
d_gene: .
v_gene: TRBV28
abundance: few

CDR3nt: TGTGCCAGCAGTTACGGCGACAGCTCCTACGAGCAGTACTTC
CDR3aa: CASSYGDSSYEQYF
j_gene: TRBJ2-7
d_gene: .
v_gene: TRBV6-5
abundance: .

CDR3nt: TGCAGCGTTGGACAGGGGCTCTCCGAGCAGTACTTC
CDR3aa: CSVGQGLSEQYF
j_gene: TRBJ2-7
d_gene: TRBD1
v_gene: TRBV29-1
abundance: .

CDR3nt: TGTGCCAGCGGGGTGGGTTTGAACACTGAAGCTTTCTTT
CDR3aa: CASGVGLNTEAFF
j_gene: TRBJ1-1
d_gene: .
v_gene: TRBV19
abundance: once

CDR3nt: TGTGCCAGCTCACCTATTACTTGGGGAGATAGCTACGAGCAGTACTTC
CDR3aa: CASSPITWGDSYEQYF
j_gene: TRBJ2-7
d_gene: .
v_gene: TRBV18
abundance: .

CDR3nt: TGTGCCAGCTCACAATTCTCGGTTACTACGTCCTACGAGCAGTACTTC
CDR3aa: CASSQFSVTTSYEQYF
j_gene: TRBJ2-7
d_gene: .
v_gene: TRBV18
abundance: .

CDR3nt: TGTGCCAGCAGTCCACCGGACAGGGGAATCGGGGAGCTGTTTTTT
CDR3aa: CASSPPDRGIGELFF
j_gene: TRBJ2-2
d_gene: TRBD1
v_gene: TRBV27
abundance: .

CDR3nt: TGTGCCAGCAGCCAAGGCTCTAGCGGGATGACAGATACGCAGTATTTT
CDR3aa: CASSQGSSGMTDTQYF
j_gene: TRBJ2-3
d_gene: TRBD2
v_gene: TRBV6-6
abundance: .

CDR3nt: TGTGCCTGGAGTTACTTCTCCTACAATGAGCAGTTCTTC
CDR3aa: CAWSYFSYNEQFF
j_gene: TRBJ2-1
d_gene: .
v_gene: TRBV30
abundance: .

CDR3nt: TGTGCCAGCAGTTTTAAAGACAGTTGGAACTATGGCTACACCTTC
CDR3aa: CASSFKDSWNYGYTF
j_gene: TRBJ1-2
d_gene: .
v_gene: TRBV28
abundance: once

CDR3nt: TGTGCCAGCAGCTCAGGACAGGTCCGCCCGGGAAACACCATATATTTT
CDR3aa: CASSSGQVRPGNTIYF
j_gene: TRBJ1-3
d_gene: TRBD1
v_gene: TRBV7-9
abundance: .

CDR3nt: TGTGCCAGCAGTTTTAATAGCAGATACGAACAGTACTTC
CDR3aa: CASSFNSRYEQYF
j_gene: TRBJ2-7
d_gene: .
v_gene: TRBV12-3/TRBV12-4
abundance: .

CDR3nt: TGTGCCAGTAGATTATACTCAGGGGAGGAAAAACTGTTTTTT
CDR3aa: CASRLYSGEEKLFF
j_gene: TRBJ1-4
d_gene: .
v_gene: TRBV19
abundance: .

CDR3nt: TGTGCCAGTAGTAAGGGGACAGGGGCGTTGGAGACCCAGTACTTC
CDR3aa: CASSKGTGALETQYF
j_gene: TRBJ2-5
d_gene: TRBD1
v_gene: TRBV19
abundance: .

CDR3nt: TGCGCCAGCAGTGAAGTTAGAGGTTTTCCTCATCCCGAGCAGTACTTC
CDR3aa: CASSEVRGFPHPEQYF
j_gene: TRBJ2-7
d_gene: .
v_gene: TRBV10-2
abundance: .

CDR3nt: TGTGCCAGCAGTTACTCGGGCAGGGGGTATTCACCCCTCCACTTT
CDR3aa: CASSYSGRGYSPLHF
j_gene: TRBJ1-6
d_gene: TRBD1
v_gene: TRBV6-5
abundance: .

CDR3nt: TGTGCCAGCAGCTTAACCGCTGGGGCGGGACTATACTACAATGAGCAGTTCTTC
CDR3aa: CASSLTAGAGLYYNEQFF
j_gene: TRBJ2-1
d_gene: TRBD2
v_gene: TRBV7-9
abundance: .

CDR3nt: TGTGCCAGCAGCCTGCCAGGCGCAACTAATGAAAAACTGTTTTTT
CDR3aa: CASSLPGATNEKLFF
j_gene: TRBJ1-4
d_gene: .
v_gene: TRBV28
abundance: .

CDR3nt: TGTGCCAGCAGTAGACAGGGCACAGATACGCAGTATTTT
CDR3aa: CASSRQGTDTQYF
j_gene: TRBJ2-3
d_gene: .
v_gene: TRBV6-5
abundance: .

CDR3nt: TGTGCCAGCAGCTTACCCCCTAGCGGCTACAATGAGCAGTTCTTC
CDR3aa: CASSLPPSGYNEQFF
j_gene: TRBJ2-1
d_gene: TRBD2
v_gene: TRBV5-6
abundance: .

CDR3nt: TGTGCCACCCAGGTCTACGAGCAGTACTTC
CDR3aa: CATQVYEQYF
j_gene: TRBJ2-7
d_gene: .
v_gene: TRBV2
abundance: .

CDR3nt: TGCGCCAGCAGCTGGCGACAGGGGACAGATACGCAGTATTTT
CDR3aa: CASSWRQGTDTQYF
j_gene: TRBJ2-3
d_gene: TRBD1
v_gene: TRBV5-1
abundance: few

CDR3nt: TGTGCCAGCAGTTTCTCTCGGCGGGGCTCCTATAATTCACCCCTCCACTTT
CDR3aa: CASSFSRRGSYNSPLHF
j_gene: TRBJ1-6
d_gene: .
v_gene: TRBV27
abundance: .

CDR3nt: TGCGCCAGCAGCCAACGGGGTGGCGGGAACTACAATGAGCAGTTCTTC
CDR3aa: CASSQRGGGNYNEQFF
j_gene: TRBJ2-1
d_gene: .
v_gene: TRBV4-1
abundance: .

CDR3nt: TGTGCCTGGAGTGTCAAGCTCAACGTCCTGACTTTC
CDR3aa: CAWSVKLNVLTF
j_gene: TRBJ2-6
d_gene: .
v_gene: TRBV30
abundance: .

CDR3nt: TGCGCCAGCAGCCGAGCTCTGGGAGGGAACTATGGCTACACCTTC
CDR3aa: CASSRALGGNYGYTF
j_gene: TRBJ1-2
d_gene: .
v_gene: TRBV4-3
abundance: .

CDR3nt: TGTGCCAGCAGCTTAGCGGGAGAGTTCAATGAGCAGTTCTTC
CDR3aa: CASSLAGEFNEQFF
j_gene: TRBJ2-1
d_gene: TRBD2
v_gene: TRBV7-3
abundance: .

CDR3nt: TGTGCCAGCAGCTCGGGACAGGGTCTAAAGACCCAGTACTTC
CDR3aa: CASSSGQGLKTQYF
j_gene: TRBJ2-5
d_gene: TRBD1
v_gene: TRBV7-2
abundance: .

CDR3nt: TGTGCCAGTAGTATCTTGAGGAACACTGAAGCTTTCTTT
CDR3aa: CASSILRNTEAFF
j_gene: TRBJ1-1
d_gene: .
v_gene: TRBV19
abundance: few